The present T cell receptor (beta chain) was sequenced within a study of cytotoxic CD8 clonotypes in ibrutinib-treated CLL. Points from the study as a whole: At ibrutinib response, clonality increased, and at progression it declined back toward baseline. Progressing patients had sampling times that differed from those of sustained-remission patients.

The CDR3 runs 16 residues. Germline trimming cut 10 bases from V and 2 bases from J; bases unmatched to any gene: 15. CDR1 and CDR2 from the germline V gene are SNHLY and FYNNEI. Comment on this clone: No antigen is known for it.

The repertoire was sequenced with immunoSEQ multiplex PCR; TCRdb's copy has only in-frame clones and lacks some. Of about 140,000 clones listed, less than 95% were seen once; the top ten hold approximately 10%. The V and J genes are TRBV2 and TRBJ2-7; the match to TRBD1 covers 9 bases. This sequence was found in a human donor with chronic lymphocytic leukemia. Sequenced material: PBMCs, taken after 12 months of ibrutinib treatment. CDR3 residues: CAIRRGGTGNPYEQYF. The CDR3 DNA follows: TGTGCCATTCGACGAGGGGGGACAGGGAATCCCTACGAGCAGTACTTC.